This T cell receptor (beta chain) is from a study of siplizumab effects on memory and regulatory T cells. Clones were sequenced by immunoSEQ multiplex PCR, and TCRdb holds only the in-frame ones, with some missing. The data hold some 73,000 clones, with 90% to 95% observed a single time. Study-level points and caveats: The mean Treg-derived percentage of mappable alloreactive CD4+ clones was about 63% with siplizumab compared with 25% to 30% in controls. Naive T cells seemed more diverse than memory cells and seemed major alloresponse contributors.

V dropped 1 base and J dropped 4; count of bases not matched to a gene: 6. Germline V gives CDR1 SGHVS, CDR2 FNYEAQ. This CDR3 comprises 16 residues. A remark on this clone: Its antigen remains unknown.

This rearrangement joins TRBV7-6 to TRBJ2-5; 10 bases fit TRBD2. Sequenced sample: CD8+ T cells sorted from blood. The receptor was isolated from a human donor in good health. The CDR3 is CASSLEAGGPGETQYF. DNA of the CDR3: TGTGCCAGCAGCTTAGAAGCGGGGGGGCCAGGAGAGACCCAGTACTTC.